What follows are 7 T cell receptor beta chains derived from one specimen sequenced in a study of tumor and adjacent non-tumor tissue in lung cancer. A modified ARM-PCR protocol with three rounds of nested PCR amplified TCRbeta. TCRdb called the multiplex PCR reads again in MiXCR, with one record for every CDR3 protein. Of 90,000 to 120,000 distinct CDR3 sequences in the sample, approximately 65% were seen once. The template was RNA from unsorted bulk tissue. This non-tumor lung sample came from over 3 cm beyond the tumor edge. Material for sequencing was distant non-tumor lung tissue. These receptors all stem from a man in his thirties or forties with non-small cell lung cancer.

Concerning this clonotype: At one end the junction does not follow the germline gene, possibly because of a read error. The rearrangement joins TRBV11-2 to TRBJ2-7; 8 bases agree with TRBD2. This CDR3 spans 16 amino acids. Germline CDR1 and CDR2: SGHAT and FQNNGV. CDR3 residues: CANSRGGLGPHYEQYF. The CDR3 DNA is TGTGCCAACAGCCGGGGGGGACTAGGGCCCCACTACGAGCAGTACTTC.

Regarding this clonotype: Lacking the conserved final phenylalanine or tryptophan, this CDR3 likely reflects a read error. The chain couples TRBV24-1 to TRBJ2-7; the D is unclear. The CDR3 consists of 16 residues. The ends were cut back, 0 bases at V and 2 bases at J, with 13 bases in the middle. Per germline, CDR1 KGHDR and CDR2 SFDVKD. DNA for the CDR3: TGTGCCACCAGTGATTTGCAACTATTGGAAGCCTACGAGCAGTACTCC. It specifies CATSDLQLLEAYEQYS.

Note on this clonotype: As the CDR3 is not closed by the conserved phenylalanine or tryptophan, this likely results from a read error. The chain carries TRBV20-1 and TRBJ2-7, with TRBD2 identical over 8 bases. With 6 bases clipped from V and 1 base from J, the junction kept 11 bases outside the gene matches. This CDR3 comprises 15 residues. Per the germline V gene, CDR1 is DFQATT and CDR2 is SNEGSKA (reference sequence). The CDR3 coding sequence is TGCAGTGCCCCCAGCGGGGGAGTGGGGTCCTACGAGCAGTACTCC. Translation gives CSAPSGGVGSYEQYS.

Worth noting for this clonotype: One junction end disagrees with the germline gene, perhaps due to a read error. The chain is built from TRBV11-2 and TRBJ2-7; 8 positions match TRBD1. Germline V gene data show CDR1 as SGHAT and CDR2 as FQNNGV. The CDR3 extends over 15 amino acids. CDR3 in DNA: TGTGCTAGCAGCATCGTTCGGACAGGGCTGGGCGATCAGTACTTC. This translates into CASSIVRTGLGDQYF.

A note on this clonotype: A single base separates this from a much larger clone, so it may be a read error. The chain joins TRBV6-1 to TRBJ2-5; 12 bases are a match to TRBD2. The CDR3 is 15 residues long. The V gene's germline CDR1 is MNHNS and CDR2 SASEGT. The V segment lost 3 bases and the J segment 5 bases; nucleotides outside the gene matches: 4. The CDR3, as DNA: TGTGCCAGCAGTGATTGGACTAGCGGGGATGAGACCCAGTACTTC. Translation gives CASSDWTSGDETQYF.

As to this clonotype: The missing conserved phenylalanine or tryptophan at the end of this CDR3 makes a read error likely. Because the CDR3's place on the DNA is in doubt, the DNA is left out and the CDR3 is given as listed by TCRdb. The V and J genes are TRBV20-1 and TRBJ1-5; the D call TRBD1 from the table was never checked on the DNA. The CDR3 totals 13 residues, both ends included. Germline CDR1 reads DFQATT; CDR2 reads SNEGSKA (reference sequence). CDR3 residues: CSARGTGVGPQHL.

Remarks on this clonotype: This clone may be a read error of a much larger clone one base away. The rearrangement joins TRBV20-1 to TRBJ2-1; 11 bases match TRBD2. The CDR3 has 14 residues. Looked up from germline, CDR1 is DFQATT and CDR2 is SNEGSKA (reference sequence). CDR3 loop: CSPRDLGLAGDQFF. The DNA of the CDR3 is TGCAGTCCTAGAGATCTAGGACTAGCGGGCGATCAGTTCTTC.